Listed here are 3 T cell receptor beta chains from one sample, sequenced in a study of CD8 T cells in ankylosing spondylitis. Study-level findings and limits: A TCR beta motif of 8 or 9 highly homologous variants appeared characteristic of ankylosing spondylitis blood.

These receptors' targets are unknown. Via MiXCR, TCRdb re-called the 5' RACE reads, giving one row per CDR3 protein. This sample has approximately 500,000 distinct CDR3 sequences, with about 13% found just once. The sequenced sample consisted of blood, either unsorted or a sorted T cell fraction (not recorded which). These receptors came from a male donor with ankylosing spondylitis.

This clonotype was seen a few times. The chain uses TRBV7-2 and TRBJ1-1; D perhaps matches TRBD1 (5 bases). V lost 4 bases, J lost 6 bases, and 18 bases lay in between. CDR1 and CDR2 (germline): SGHTA, FQGNSA. The CDR3 has 15 residues. The CDR3 is CASSWGLVPYAEAFF. The CDR3 nucleotides read TGTGCCAGCAGCTGGGGACTTGTCCCCTATGCTGAAGCTTTCTTT.

The gene calls are TRBV7-2 and TRBJ1-2; maybe TRBD1 (5 bases). The CDR3 sequence is 14 residues long. Germline lookup yields CDR1 SGHTA and CDR2 FQGNSA. The V and J ends lost 1 base and 5 bases respectively, with 11 bases between them. CDR3 nucleotides: TGTGCCAGCAGCTTAGAGAGGACAACATATGGCTACACCTTC. Translating it yields CASSLERTTYGYTF. The variable domain in full, completed from reference TRBV7-2 and TRBJ1-2, reads GAGVSQSPSNKVTEKGKDVELRCDPISGHTALYWYRQSLGQGLEFLIYFQGNSAPDKSGLPSDRFSAERTGGSVSTLTIQRTQQEDSAVYLCASSLERTTYGYTFGSGTRLTVV.

This clonotype showed up just a few times. This chain links TRBV30 with TRBJ1-2; D possibly corresponds to TRBD1 (5 bases). V lost 5 bases and J 7 bases, leaving 17 bases between the germline ends. The CDR3 is made up of 13 amino acids. Germline V gene lookup returns CDR1 GTSNPN and CDR2 SVGIG (reference sequence). The CDR3 is CAWSATEYVGYTF. The CDR3, as DNA: TGTGCCTGGTCCGCGACAGAGTACGTTGGCTACACCTTC.